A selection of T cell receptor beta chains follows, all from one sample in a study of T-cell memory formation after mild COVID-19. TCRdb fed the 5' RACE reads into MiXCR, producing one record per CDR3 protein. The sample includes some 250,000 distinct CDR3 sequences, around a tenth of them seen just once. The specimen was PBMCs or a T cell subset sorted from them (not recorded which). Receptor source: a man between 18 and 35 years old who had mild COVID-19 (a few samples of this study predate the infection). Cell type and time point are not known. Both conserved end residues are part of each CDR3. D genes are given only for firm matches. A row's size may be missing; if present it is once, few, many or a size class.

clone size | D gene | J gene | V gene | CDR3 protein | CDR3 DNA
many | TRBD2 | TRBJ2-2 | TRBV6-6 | CASSSPGSGGLTGELFF | TGTGCCAGCAGTTCCCCGGGTAGCGGGGGCCTCACCGGGGAGCTGTTTTTT
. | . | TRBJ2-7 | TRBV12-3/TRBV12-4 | CASSGRDSPLHHEQYF | TGTGCCAGCAGTGGCCGGGACTCACCGTTGCACCACGAGCAGTACTTC
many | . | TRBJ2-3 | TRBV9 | CASSVEPTWGTDTQYF | TGTGCCAGCAGCGTAGAGCCCACCTGGGGCACAGATACGCAGTATTTT
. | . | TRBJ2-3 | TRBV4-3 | CASSQDQGGSTDTQYF | TGCGCCAGCAGCCAAGATCAGGGGGGGAGCACAGATACGCAGTATTTT
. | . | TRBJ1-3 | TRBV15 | CATSNGPGNTIYF | TGTGCCACCAGCAACGGTCCGGGAAACACCATATATTTT
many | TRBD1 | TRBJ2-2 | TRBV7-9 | CASSSRDSQNTGELFF | TGTGCCAGCAGCAGTCGGGACAGCCAGAACACCGGGGAGCTGTTTTTT
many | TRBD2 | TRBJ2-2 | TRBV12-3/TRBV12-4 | CASSRTSGGDDGELFF | TGTGCCAGCAGTCGCACTAGCGGGGGGGATGACGGGGAGCTGTTTTTT
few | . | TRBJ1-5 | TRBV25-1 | CASSETGGQPQHF | TGTGCCAGCAGTGAAACAGGAGGTCAGCCCCAGCATTTT
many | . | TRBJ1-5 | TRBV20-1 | CSASQGPGQPQHF | TGCAGTGCTTCACAGGGTCCGGGCCAGCCCCAGCATTTT
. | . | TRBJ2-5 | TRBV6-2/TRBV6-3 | CASSYREHQETQYF | TGTGCCAGCAGTTACAGGGAGCATCAAGAGACCCAGTACTTC
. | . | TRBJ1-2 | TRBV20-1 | CSASSGGRYTF | TGCAGTGCTAGTTCTGGGGGTCGGTACACCTTC
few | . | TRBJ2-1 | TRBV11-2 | CASSLSGLSSYNEQFF | TGTGCCAGCAGCTTAAGTGGGTTGAGCTCCTACAATGAGCAGTTCTTC
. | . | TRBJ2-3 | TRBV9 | CASSVKGIADTQYF | TGTGCCAGCAGCGTTAAGGGGATTGCAGATACGCAGTATTTT
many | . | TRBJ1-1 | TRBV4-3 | CASSRHTSNTEAFF | TGCGCCAGCAGCCGCCATACTTCGAACACTGAAGCTTTCTTT
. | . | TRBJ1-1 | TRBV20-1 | CSARVGGWNTEAFF | TGCAGTGCTAGAGTCGGGGGCTGGAACACTGAAGCTTTCTTT
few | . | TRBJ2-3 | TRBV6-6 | CASEGVDTQYF | TGTGCCAGCGAGGGGGTGGATACGCAGTATTTT
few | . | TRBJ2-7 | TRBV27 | CASSLKGPGTYEQYF | TGTGCCAGCAGTCTAAAAGGCCCGGGAACCTACGAGCAGTACTTC
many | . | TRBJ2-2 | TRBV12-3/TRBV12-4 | CASSLWDTGELFF | TGTGCCAGCAGTTTATGGGACACCGGGGAGCTGTTTTTT
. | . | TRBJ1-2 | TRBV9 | CASSSRVAGNYGYTF | TGTGCCAGCAGCTCCCGAGTTGCCGGTAACTATGGCTACACCTTC
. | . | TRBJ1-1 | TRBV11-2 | CASSLERELGTEAFF | TGTGCCAGCAGCTTAGAGAGGGAGCTGGGCACTGAAGCTTTCTTT
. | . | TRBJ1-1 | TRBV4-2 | CASSHPDGGLLDTEAFF | TGTGCCAGCAGCCACCCGGATGGGGGGCTCCTGGACACTGAAGCTTTCTTT
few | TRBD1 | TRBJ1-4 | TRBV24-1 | CATQGTADNEKLFF | TGTGCCACCCAAGGGACAGCTGATAATGAAAAACTGTTTTTT
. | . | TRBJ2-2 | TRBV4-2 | CASSQVGQNTGELFF | TGTGCCAGCAGCCAAGTGGGGCAGAACACCGGGGAGCTGTTTTTT
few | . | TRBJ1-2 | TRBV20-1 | CSAPTEDRYTF | TGCAGTGCCCCGACAGAGGATCGCTACACCTTC
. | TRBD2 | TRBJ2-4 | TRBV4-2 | CASSGGGPAKNIQYF | TGTGCCAGCAGCGGGGGGGGACCAGCCAAAAACATTCAGTACTTC
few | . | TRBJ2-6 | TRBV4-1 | CASSQGRSGANVLTF | TGCGCCAGCAGCCAAGGCCGGTCCGGGGCCAACGTCCTGACTTTC
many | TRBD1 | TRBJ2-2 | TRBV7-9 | CASSLADRDTGELFF | TGTGCCAGCAGCTTAGCTGACAGGGACACCGGGGAGCTGTTTTTT
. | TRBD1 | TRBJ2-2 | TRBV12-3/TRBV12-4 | CASTLRRDRGGTGELFF | TGTGCCAGCACTCTGAGGAGGGACAGGGGTGGCACCGGGGAGCTGTTTTTT
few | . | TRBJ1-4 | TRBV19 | CASSTHHDRRNEKLFF | TGTGCCAGTAGTACCCACCATGACAGACGGAATGAAAAACTGTTTTTT
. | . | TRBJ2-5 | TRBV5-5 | CASSLGGASVALGETQYF | TGTGCCAGCAGCTTGGGAGGGGCTAGCGTGGCCTTAGGGGAGACCCAGTACTTC
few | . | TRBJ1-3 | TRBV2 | CASSERSGNTIYF | TGTGCCAGCAGTGAACGGTCTGGAAACACCATATATTTT
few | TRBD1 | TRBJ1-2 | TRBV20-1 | CSASPGQGAYGYTF | TGCAGTGCTAGCCCGGGACAGGGTGCCTATGGCTACACCTTC
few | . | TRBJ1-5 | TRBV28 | CASSLLRLPQHF | TGTGCCAGCAGTTTACTCCGCCTGCCCCAGCATTTT
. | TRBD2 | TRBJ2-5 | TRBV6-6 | CASRRTSGGVAGETQYF | TGTGCCAGCAGACGGACTAGCGGGGGGGTTGCAGGAGAGACCCAGTACTTC
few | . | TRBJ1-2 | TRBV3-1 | CASSLLPGGYYGYTF | TGTGCCAGCAGCCTCCTCCCCGGGGGGTACTATGGCTACACCTTC
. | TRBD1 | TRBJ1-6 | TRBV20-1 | CSAPKTGRDSPLHF | TGCAGTGCTCCAAAGACAGGGAGGGATTCACCCCTCCACTTT
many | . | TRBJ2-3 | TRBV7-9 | CASSLWGDTDTQYF | TGTGCCAGCAGCCTCTGGGGGGACACAGATACGCAGTATTTT
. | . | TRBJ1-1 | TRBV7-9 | CASSTAGGTEAFF | TGTGCCAGCAGTACCGCGGGGGGGACTGAAGCTTTCTTT
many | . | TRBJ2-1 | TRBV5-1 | CASSLLLSYNEQFF | TGCGCCAGCAGCTTGCTTCTCTCCTACAATGAGCAGTTCTTC
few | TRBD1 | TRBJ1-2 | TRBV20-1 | CSADDRGRGYTF | TGCAGTGCCGACGACAGGGGTCGTGGCTACACCTTC
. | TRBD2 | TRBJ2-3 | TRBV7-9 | CASSVGLAGGTDTQYF | TGTGCCAGCAGCGTCGGACTAGCGGGGGGCACAGATACGCAGTATTTT
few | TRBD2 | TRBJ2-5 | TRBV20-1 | CSARASTSGQETQYF | TGCAGTGCTAGAGCGTCGACTAGCGGGCAAGAGACCCAGTACTTC
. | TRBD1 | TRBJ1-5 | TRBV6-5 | CASSQRTGGYSNQPQHF | TGTGCCAGCAGTCAAAGGACAGGAGGTTATAGCAATCAGCCCCAGCATTTT
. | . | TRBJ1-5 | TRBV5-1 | CASSFLGNQPQHF | TGCGCCAGCAGTTTCCTTGGCAATCAGCCCCAGCATTTT
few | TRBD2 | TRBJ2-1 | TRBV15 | CATSSQLAGGNNEQFF | TGTGCCACCAGCAGTCAACTAGCGGGGGGGAACAATGAGCAGTTCTTC
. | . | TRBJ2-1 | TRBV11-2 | CASSLGLEHEQFF | TGTGCCAGCAGCTTAGGCCTAGAACATGAGCAGTTCTTC
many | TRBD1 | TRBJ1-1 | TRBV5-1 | CASSPTTGDTEAFF | TGCGCCAGCAGCCCGACGACAGGGGACACTGAAGCTTTCTTT
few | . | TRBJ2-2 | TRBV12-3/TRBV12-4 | CASSLVEAGELFF | TGTGCCAGCAGTTTAGTAGAGGCCGGGGAGCTGTTTTTT
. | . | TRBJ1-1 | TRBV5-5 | CASSRGPDMNTEAFF | TGTGCCAGCAGCCGGGGACCGGACATGAACACTGAAGCTTTCTTT
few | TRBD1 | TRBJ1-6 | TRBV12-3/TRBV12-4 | CASSLVGQGGPSPLHF | TGTGCCAGCAGTTTAGTAGGACAGGGGGGACCTTCACCCCTCCACTTT
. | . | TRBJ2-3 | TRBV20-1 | CSARAATDTQYF | TGCAGTGCTAGGGCAGCCACAGATACGCAGTATTTT
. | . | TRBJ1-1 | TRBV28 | CAGSTGGGTEAFF | TGTGCCGGTTCTACTGGAGGAGGCACTGAAGCTTTCTTT
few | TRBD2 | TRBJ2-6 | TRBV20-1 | CSAPGLASGANVLTF | TGCAGTGCCCCGGGACTAGCGTCCGGGGCCAACGTCCTGACTTTC
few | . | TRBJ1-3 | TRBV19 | CASSGSGNTIYF | TGTGCCAGTAGTGGCTCTGGAAACACCATATATTTT
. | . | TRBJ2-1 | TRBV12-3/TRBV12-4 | CASSFFGQGSYNEQFF | .
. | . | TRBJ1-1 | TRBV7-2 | CASSAAGGAEAFF | TGTGCCAGCAGCGCAGCGGGGGGCGCTGAAGCTTTCTTT
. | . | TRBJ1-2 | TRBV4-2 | CASRRRVTYGYTF | TGTGCCAGCAGGAGGAGGGTTACCTATGGCTACACCTTC
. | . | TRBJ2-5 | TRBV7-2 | CASSPNGPQETQYF | TGTGCCAGCAGCCCCAACGGACCTCAAGAGACCCAGTACTTC